A selection of T cell receptor beta chains follows, all from one sample in a study of blood T cell repertoires in COVID-19. The assay was immunoSEQ multiplex PCR, and TCRdb's table has in-frame clones only and misses some. In the table there are around 310,000 clones, 75% to 95% of which are singletons. Sequences were obtained from peripheral blood. These receptors all stem from a woman younger than 45 with COVID-19, enrolled during active disease. CDR3s include the opening cysteine and the closing phenylalanine or tryptophan. The D gene is left open where the match is weak. Size values are once, few and many counts, or a class for expanded clones, and some rows have none.

clone_size: -
j_call: TRBJ1-1
d_call: -
v_call: TRBV24-1
cdr3_nt: TGTGCCACCAGTGATCCGACCGGGGGGAACACTGAAGCTTTCTTT
cdr3_aa: CATSDPTGGNTEAFF

clone_size: -
j_call: TRBJ2-7
d_call: -
v_call: TRBV24-1
cdr3_nt: TGTGCCACCAGGAACAAAGATGAAGAGCAGTACTTC
cdr3_aa: CATRNKDEEQYF

clone_size: -
j_call: TRBJ1-5
d_call: -
v_call: TRBV3-1/TRBV3-2
cdr3_nt: TGTGCCAGCAGTCGTGGTAGGGGTTTTAGCAATCAGCCCCAGCATTTT
cdr3_aa: CASSRGRGFSNQPQHF

clone_size: -
j_call: TRBJ2-3
d_call: -
v_call: TRBV5-1
cdr3_nt: TGCGCCAGCAGCTCGGACAACACAGATACGCAGTATTTT
cdr3_aa: CASSSDNTDTQYF

clone_size: -
j_call: TRBJ2-2
d_call: TRBD2
v_call: TRBV2
cdr3_nt: TGTGCCAGCAGTGACCCGGCACTAGCGGGAGGATCAGGGGAGCTGTTTTTT
cdr3_aa: CASSDPALAGGSGELFF

clone_size: -
j_call: TRBJ1-1
d_call: -
v_call: TRBV4-3
cdr3_nt: TGCGCCAGCAGCCAAGATCGTATTATCTCAGACACTGAAGCTTTCTTT
cdr3_aa: CASSQDRIISDTEAFF

clone_size: -
j_call: TRBJ1-5
d_call: TRBD1
v_call: TRBV5-6
cdr3_nt: TGTGCCAGCAGCTACGGGACAGGGGATAGCAATCAGCCCCAGCATTTT
cdr3_aa: CASSYGTGDSNQPQHF

clone_size: -
j_call: TRBJ1-1
d_call: TRBD1
v_call: TRBV5-1
cdr3_nt: TGCGCCAGCAGCTTGGAGGGACAGGGGGCCGGCACTGAAGCTTTCTTT
cdr3_aa: CASSLEGQGAGTEAFF

clone_size: -
j_call: TRBJ1-1
d_call: TRBD1
v_call: TRBV9
cdr3_nt: TGTGCCAGCAGCGTAGGGGGGGGACAGGCCAACACTGAAGCTTTCTTT
cdr3_aa: CASSVGGGQANTEAFF

clone_size: -
j_call: TRBJ2-7
d_call: TRBD2
v_call: TRBV5-5
cdr3_nt: TGTGCCAGCAGCATCCTAGCGGGAGGATTTGGCGAGCAGTACTTC
cdr3_aa: CASSILAGGFGEQYF

clone_size: -
j_call: TRBJ1-5
d_call: -
v_call: TRBV27
cdr3_nt: TGTGCCAGCAGTTTAGGGCCGGTCAATCAGCCCCAGCATTTT
cdr3_aa: CASSLGPVNQPQHF

clone_size: once
j_call: TRBJ2-3
d_call: -
v_call: TRBV6-6
cdr3_nt: TGTGCCAGCACAAGGGGAACAGATACGCAGTATTTT
cdr3_aa: CASTRGTDTQYF

clone_size: -
j_call: TRBJ2-7
d_call: -
v_call: TRBV20-1
cdr3_nt: TGCAGTGCTAGTTCAGGGGACTACGAGCAGTACTTC
cdr3_aa: CSASSGDYEQYF

clone_size: -
j_call: TRBJ2-2
d_call: -
v_call: TRBV5-1
cdr3_nt: TGCGCCAGCAGCTCCAGGGGGGAGCAGGTGGGGGAGCTGTTTTTT
cdr3_aa: CASSSRGEQVGELFF

clone_size: -
j_call: TRBJ1-5
d_call: -
v_call: TRBV28
cdr3_nt: TGTGCCAGCACCTCACTAGGCAATAGCAATCAGCCCCAGCATTTT
cdr3_aa: CASTSLGNSNQPQHF

clone_size: -
j_call: TRBJ2-2
d_call: TRBD1
v_call: TRBV29-1
cdr3_nt: TGCAGCGTTGTTCGACAGGGTAACACCGGGGAGCTGTTTTTT
cdr3_aa: CSVVRQGNTGELFF

clone_size: -
j_call: TRBJ2-5
d_call: TRBD1
v_call: TRBV7-9
cdr3_nt: TGTGCCAGCAGCTTGGGACAGGGAAGGATGTCTCCAGAGACCCAGTACTTC
cdr3_aa: CASSLGQGRMSPETQYF

clone_size: -
j_call: TRBJ2-1
d_call: -
v_call: TRBV27
cdr3_nt: TGTGCCAGCAGTTTATTCTGGGGGGAAGGTAATGAGCAGTTCTTC
cdr3_aa: CASSLFWGEGNEQFF

clone_size: -
j_call: TRBJ1-4
d_call: -
v_call: TRBV30
cdr3_nt: TGTGCCTGGAGTGTTATTAACAGGGCAAATGAAAAACTGTTTTTT
cdr3_aa: CAWSVINRANEKLFF

clone_size: -
j_call: TRBJ2-3
d_call: -
v_call: TRBV3-1/TRBV3-2
cdr3_nt: TGTGCCAGCAGTCGGGACATAAGGCCCACAGATACGCAGTATTTT
cdr3_aa: CASSRDIRPTDTQYF

clone_size: few
j_call: TRBJ1-2
d_call: -
v_call: TRBV4-3
cdr3_nt: TGCGCCAGCAGCCAAGAACCGGGCCGGGGAATGGGCTACACCTTC
cdr3_aa: CASSQEPGRGMGYTF

clone_size: -
j_call: TRBJ2-7
d_call: -
v_call: TRBV2
cdr3_nt: TGTGCCAGCAGTGATTACAGGGTCATCTACGAGCAGTACTTC
cdr3_aa: CASSDYRVIYEQYF

clone_size: -
j_call: TRBJ1-6
d_call: -
v_call: TRBV24-1
cdr3_nt: TGTGCCACCACGTGGAGGGGCCAAGGCTTGAATTCACCCCTCCACTTT
cdr3_aa: CATTWRGQGLNSPLHF

clone_size: -
j_call: TRBJ1-3
d_call: TRBD1
v_call: TRBV7-2
cdr3_nt: TGTGCCAGCAGCTACACAGGGGGCAAGGCTGGAAACACCATATATTTT
cdr3_aa: CASSYTGGKAGNTIYF

clone_size: -
j_call: TRBJ1-3
d_call: TRBD1
v_call: TRBV10-3
cdr3_nt: TGTGCCATTCAGGGGGCACCTGGAAACACCATATATTTT
cdr3_aa: CAIQGAPGNTIYF

clone_size: -
j_call: TRBJ2-2
d_call: -
v_call: TRBV25-1
cdr3_nt: TGTGCCAGCGAGGGGGAGGGCGCCGGGGAGCTGTTTTTT
cdr3_aa: CASEGEGAGELFF

clone_size: -
j_call: TRBJ2-3
d_call: TRBD2
v_call: TRBV6-4
cdr3_nt: TGTGCCAGCAGGATCAACCTAGCGGGAGGGCACCGCACAGATACGCAGTATTTT
cdr3_aa: CASRINLAGGHRTDTQYF

clone_size: -
j_call: TRBJ2-7
d_call: TRBD1
v_call: TRBV30
cdr3_nt: TGTGCCTGGAGTGTACGGTCAAGGGGGCTGGGCTACGAGCAGTACTTC
cdr3_aa: CAWSVRSRGLGYEQYF

clone_size: -
j_call: TRBJ2-1
d_call: TRBD2
v_call: TRBV4-1
cdr3_nt: TGCGCCAGCAGCCAGGGGCACGCGGGAGGGAACAATGAGCAGTTCTTC
cdr3_aa: CASSQGHAGGNNEQFF

clone_size: few
j_call: TRBJ2-7
d_call: -
v_call: TRBV6-5
cdr3_nt: TGTGCCAGCACGGCAGGGCACTACGAGCAGTACTTC
cdr3_aa: CASTAGHYEQYF

clone_size: -
j_call: TRBJ2-3
d_call: TRBD1
v_call: TRBV28
cdr3_nt: TGTGCCAGCAGTACTAGGACAGGGCCCAAGGCAGATACGCAGTATTTT
cdr3_aa: CASSTRTGPKADTQYF

clone_size: once
j_call: TRBJ2-1
d_call: -
v_call: TRBV28
cdr3_nt: TGTGCCAGCAGTCCCATTCCTAGCCTCTTTCCGAATGAGCAGTTCTTC
cdr3_aa: CASSPIPSLFPNEQFF

clone_size: -
j_call: TRBJ2-2
d_call: TRBD2
v_call: TRBV4-2
cdr3_nt: TGTGCCAGCAGCCAAGATTGGGCGGGAGGACTCGACACCGGGGAGCTGTTTTTT
cdr3_aa: CASSQDWAGGLDTGELFF

clone_size: -
j_call: TRBJ2-7
d_call: TRBD2
v_call: TRBV5-1
cdr3_nt: TGCGCCAGCAGCCAGATGGGACTAGCGGGAGGCTCCACCTACGAGCAGTACTTC
cdr3_aa: CASSQMGLAGGSTYEQYF

clone_size: -
j_call: TRBJ1-3
d_call: -
v_call: TRBV3-1/TRBV3-2
cdr3_nt: TGTGCCAGCAGCCAAGGGGGAGGTATCTCTGGAAACACCATATATTTT
cdr3_aa: CASSQGGGISGNTIYF

clone_size: -
j_call: TRBJ2-2
d_call: TRBD2
v_call: TRBV5-4
cdr3_nt: TGTGCCAGCAGTTCTCCGGGACTAGCGGGAGGGCACCGGGAGCTGTTTTTT
cdr3_aa: CASSSPGLAGGHRELFF

clone_size: -
j_call: TRBJ1-1
d_call: -
v_call: TRBV28
cdr3_nt: TGTGCCAGCAGTCCTACCAGGATGAACACTGAAGCTTTCTTT
cdr3_aa: CASSPTRMNTEAFF